A selection of T cell receptor beta chains follows, all from one sample in a study of shared clonotypes between healthy human individuals. Profiling relied on immunoSEQ multiplex PCR, and the TCRdb table lists in-frame clones only, not all of them. The sample yields just over 2,000,000 clones, 85% to 95% seen once. Sequencing was carried out using naive CD4+ T cells sorted from blood. Source of these receptors: a man aged 18 to 30 in good health. Both conserved end residues are part of each CDR3. Each record gives: V gene, clone size, D gene, J gene, CDR3 protein, CDR3 DNA. A D gene is named only where the DNA matches it firmly. Clone sizes are given selectively: once, few, many, or a class where the clone is expanded.

v_call: TRBV11-2; clone_size: once; d_call: -; j_call: TRBJ1-5; cdr3_aa: CASSLDGAGNQPQHF; cdr3_nt: TGTGCCAGCAGCTTAGATGGGGCAGGGAATCAGCCCCAGCATTTT
v_call: TRBV30; clone_size: -; d_call: TRBD2; j_call: TRBJ2-1; cdr3_aa: CAGTGLAGQAGINEQFF; cdr3_nt: TGTGCCGGAACTGGGCTAGCGGGTCAGGCGGGGATCAATGAGCAGTTCTTC
v_call: TRBV4-1; clone_size: -; d_call: -; j_call: TRBJ2-3; cdr3_aa: CASSLGGGTQYF; cdr3_nt: TGCGCCAGCAGCCTCGGGGGAGGTACGCAGTATTTT
v_call: TRBV6-1; clone_size: -; d_call: TRBD1; j_call: TRBJ1-6; cdr3_aa: CASSEIGGTYNSPLHF; cdr3_nt: TGTGCCAGCAGTGAGATAGGGGGCACCTATAATTCACCCCTCCACTTT
v_call: TRBV25-1; clone_size: -; d_call: -; j_call: TRBJ1-2; cdr3_aa: CASSEFPGKGYTF; cdr3_nt: TGTGCCAGCAGTGAATTTCCAGGGAAGGGCTACACCTTC
v_call: TRBV2; clone_size: many; d_call: -; j_call: TRBJ1-1; cdr3_aa: CASAIRPLNTEAFF; cdr3_nt: TGTGCCAGCGCCATCCGTCCTTTGAACACTGAAGCTTTCTTT
v_call: TRBV15; clone_size: -; d_call: TRBD2; j_call: TRBJ2-2; cdr3_aa: CATDPGLGTGELFF; cdr3_nt: TGTGCCACAGATCCGGGACTAGGTACCGGGGAGCTGTTTTTT
v_call: TRBV2; clone_size: few; d_call: -; j_call: TRBJ1-6; cdr3_aa: CASREGPNSPLHF; cdr3_nt: TGTGCCAGCAGGGAGGGGCCTAATTCACCCCTCCACTTT
v_call: TRBV18; clone_size: -; d_call: -; j_call: TRBJ2-2; cdr3_aa: CASTTGLRTGELFF; cdr3_nt: TGTGCCAGCACAACAGGGTTAAGGACCGGGGAGCTGTTTTTT
v_call: TRBV7-2; clone_size: -; d_call: -; j_call: TRBJ2-2; cdr3_aa: CASSPTTNTGELFF; cdr3_nt: TGTGCCAGCAGCCCTACAACGAACACCGGGGAGCTGTTTTTT
v_call: TRBV7-9; clone_size: -; d_call: -; j_call: TRBJ2-5; cdr3_aa: CASSSRALQETQYF; cdr3_nt: TGTGCCAGCAGCTCCCGGGCTCTCCAAGAGACCCAGTACTTC
v_call: TRBV10-3; clone_size: -; d_call: -; j_call: TRBJ2-2; cdr3_aa: CAISDFYRDTGELFF; cdr3_nt: TGTGCCATCAGTGATTTTTACAGGGACACCGGGGAGCTGTTTTTT
v_call: TRBV7-2; clone_size: once; d_call: -; j_call: TRBJ2-7; cdr3_aa: CASSPDNYEQYF; cdr3_nt: TGTGCCAGCAGCCCCGACAACTACGAGCAGTACTTC
v_call: TRBV10-3; clone_size: -; d_call: TRBD1; j_call: TRBJ1-1; cdr3_aa: CAIRTTGGSTEAFF; cdr3_nt: TGTGCCATCAGGACGACAGGGGGCAGTACTGAAGCTTTCTTT
v_call: TRBV5-8; clone_size: once; d_call: -; j_call: TRBJ2-5; cdr3_aa: CASSLSGRFQETQYF; cdr3_nt: TGTGCCAGCAGCTTATCAGGGCGATTCCAAGAGACCCAGTACTTC
v_call: TRBV29-1; clone_size: -; d_call: TRBD1; j_call: TRBJ1-3; cdr3_aa: CSARGNVGNTIYF; cdr3_nt: TGCAGCGCCAGGGGGAATGTGGGAAACACCATATATTTT
v_call: TRBV10-1; clone_size: -; d_call: -; j_call: TRBJ1-4; cdr3_aa: CASSAQAGEKLFF; cdr3_nt: TGCGCCAGCTCTGCCCAAGCAGGTGAAAAACTGTTTTTT
v_call: TRBV9; clone_size: -; d_call: TRBD2; j_call: TRBJ2-5; cdr3_aa: CASSVELAGGQETQYF; cdr3_nt: TGTGCCAGCAGCGTAGAACTAGCGGGAGGCCAAGAGACCCAGTACTTC
v_call: TRBV19; clone_size: once; d_call: -; j_call: TRBJ2-6; cdr3_aa: CASRISGANVLTF; cdr3_nt: TGTGCCAGTAGGATTTCTGGGGCCAACGTCCTGACTTTC
v_call: TRBV7-2; clone_size: -; d_call: TRBD1; j_call: TRBJ2-7; cdr3_aa: CASSLAGTGVHEQYF; cdr3_nt: TGTGCCAGCAGCTTGGCCGGGACAGGGGTGCACGAGCAGTACTTC
v_call: TRBV5-4; clone_size: -; d_call: -; j_call: TRBJ2-7; cdr3_aa: CASSLRPDSYEQYF; cdr3_nt: TGTGCCAGCAGCTTGCGCCCTGATTCCTACGAGCAGTACTTC
v_call: TRBV2; clone_size: -; d_call: -; j_call: TRBJ1-1; cdr3_aa: CASNGQLRVRAFF; cdr3_nt: TGTGCCAGCAATGGACAGTTAAGAGTACGGGCTTTCTTT
v_call: TRBV6-5; clone_size: -; d_call: TRBD2; j_call: TRBJ2-1; cdr3_aa: CASSFASGYNEQFF; cdr3_nt: TGTGCCAGCAGTTTCGCTAGCGGATACAATGAGCAGTTCTTC
v_call: TRBV2; clone_size: -; d_call: -; j_call: TRBJ2-2; cdr3_aa: CASSVYRQANTGELFF; cdr3_nt: TGTGCCAGCAGCGTTTACCGACAGGCTAACACCGGGGAGCTGTTTTTT
v_call: TRBV5-4; clone_size: -; d_call: TRBD2; j_call: TRBJ2-3; cdr3_aa: CASSLNLAGGSRDTQYF; cdr3_nt: TGTGCCAGCAGCTTGAACCTAGCGGGAGGGTCGCGTGATACGCAGTATTTT
v_call: TRBV30; clone_size: once; d_call: -; j_call: TRBJ1-3; cdr3_aa: CAWSVRNSDSGNTIYF; cdr3_nt: TGTGCCTGGAGTGTACGGAACAGCGACTCTGGAAACACCATATATTTT
v_call: TRBV5-1; clone_size: -; d_call: TRBD1; j_call: TRBJ2-5; cdr3_aa: CASSTGQGQETQYF; cdr3_nt: TGCGCCAGCAGCACCGGACAGGGACAAGAGACCCAGTACTTC
v_call: TRBV7-3; clone_size: -; d_call: -; j_call: TRBJ2-3; cdr3_aa: CASSLGGYTDTQYF; cdr3_nt: TGTGCCAGCAGCTTAGGCGGATACACAGATACGCAGTATTTT
v_call: TRBV5-4; clone_size: -; d_call: -; j_call: TRBJ2-7; cdr3_aa: CASSPLQGHEQYF; cdr3_nt: TGTGCCAGCAGCCCCTTACAGGGCCACGAGCAGTACTTC
v_call: TRBV2; clone_size: once; d_call: -; j_call: TRBJ1-4; cdr3_aa: CASSPGPRGEKLFF; cdr3_nt: TGTGCCAGCAGCCCGGGACCCAGAGGTGAAAAACTGTTTTTT
v_call: TRBV21-1; clone_size: -; d_call: -; j_call: TRBJ1-2; cdr3_aa: CASSKEGRDTNYGYTF; cdr3_nt: TGTGCCAGCAGCAAGGAGGGCCGCGATACTAACTATGGCTACACCTTC